The table lists the clone carrying this TCR beta chain with a few counts. Its antigen is unidentified. The V gene end was trimmed by 9 bases and the J gene end by 2 bases; junction bases not matched to a gene: 16. The CDR3 spans 17 residues. Germline CDR1 and CDR2: WNHNN and SYGVQD (reference sequence). The data stem from a study of T cell responses to AZD1222 COVID-19 vaccine. Study as a whole: Some second doses came at about 4 weeks and others at about 12 weeks; these were pooled.

TCRdb's copy holds only in-frame clones and misses some; the assay was immunoSEQ multiplex PCR. The sample shows about 85,000 clones, approximately 87% of them seen only once. Study-level points and caveats: Variant regions that are unmutated are reportedly the target of nearly half of spike-specific TCRs. In a largely white British group with more females than males, clonal diversity was possibly underestimated.

The material sequenced was peripheral blood, taken on day 0 of AZD1222 vaccination. This clonotype was sampled from an adult in good health. The rearrangement joins TRBV10-1 to TRBJ2-7; 10 positions agree with TRBD2. CDR3 in DNA: TGCGCCAGGTGGGTTATGGTAGCGGGAGGAGGCGCCTACGAGCAGTACTTC. Its translation: CARWVMVAGGGAYEQYF.